A selection of T cell receptor beta chains follows, all from one sample in a study of neurological immune-mediated disorders. MiXCR was run by TCRdb on the 5' RACE reads, yielding one entry per CDR3 protein. The sample consists of 45,000 to 65,000 distinct CDR3 sequences, 3% to 3.5% of them appearing once. The sequenced sample consisted of PBMCs. These receptor sequences come from a middle-aged man with multiple sclerosis. Each CDR3 is given with its conserved first and last residue. The D gene is left open where the match is weak. Clone size appears in some rows only: once, few, many, or a class for an expanded clone.

v_call: TRBV3-1; d_call: .; j_call: TRBJ2-7; clone_size: many; cdr3_nt: TGTGCCAGCAGTTCCTACTTGGCAGGAACCTACGAGCAGTACTTC; cdr3_aa: CASSSYLAGTYEQYF
v_call: TRBV20-1; d_call: TRBD1; j_call: TRBJ1-2; clone_size: many; cdr3_nt: TGCAGTGCTAGAGACCGGGACAGTGGCGGCTACACCTTC; cdr3_aa: CSARDRDSGGYTF
v_call: TRBV12-3/TRBV12-4; d_call: .; j_call: TRBJ1-5; clone_size: many; cdr3_nt: TGTGCCAGCAGCCCTAGTAATCGCAATCAGCCCCAGCATTTT; cdr3_aa: CASSPSNRNQPQHF
v_call: TRBV15; d_call: TRBD2; j_call: TRBJ2-7; clone_size: many; cdr3_nt: TGTGCCACCAGCAGAGATCTTAGCGGGGGTTTGTACGAGCAGTACTTC; cdr3_aa: CATSRDLSGGLYEQYF
v_call: TRBV5-1; d_call: .; j_call: TRBJ1-2; clone_size: many; cdr3_nt: TGCGCCAGCAGCCCCAATTACTATGGCTACACCTTC; cdr3_aa: CASSPNYYGYTF
v_call: TRBV20-1; d_call: TRBD2; j_call: TRBJ2-5; clone_size: many; cdr3_nt: TGCAGTGCTAGCTTGGGTAGCGGGGTTGAGACCCAGTACTTC; cdr3_aa: CSASLGSGVETQYF
v_call: TRBV29-1; d_call: TRBD1; j_call: TRBJ2-2; clone_size: many; cdr3_nt: TGCAGCGCGGGACAGCCGAGCGGCGGGGAGCTGTTTTTT; cdr3_aa: CSAGQPSGGELFF
v_call: TRBV5-1; d_call: .; j_call: TRBJ2-3; clone_size: many; cdr3_nt: TGCGCCAGCAGCTTGGATCTTAGCACAGATACGCAGTATTTT; cdr3_aa: CASSLDLSTDTQYF
v_call: TRBV7-2; d_call: TRBD1; j_call: TRBJ2-7; clone_size: many; cdr3_nt: TGTGCCAGCAGCGACAGGGGTTTAAGCTACGAGCAGTACTTC; cdr3_aa: CASSDRGLSYEQYF
v_call: TRBV13; d_call: TRBD2; j_call: TRBJ2-3; clone_size: many; cdr3_nt: TGTGCCAGCAGCCAAGTGGGGACTAGCGAACCAGATACGCAGTATTTT; cdr3_aa: CASSQVGTSEPDTQYF
v_call: TRBV29-1; d_call: .; j_call: TRBJ2-5; clone_size: many; cdr3_nt: TGCAGCGGCCAACGGGGCCGGGAGACCCAGTACTTC; cdr3_aa: CSGQRGRETQYF
v_call: TRBV3-1; d_call: TRBD2; j_call: TRBJ2-7; clone_size: many; cdr3_nt: TGTGCCAGCAGCCAGGCTACTAGCGGGGGGATCTACGAGCAGTACTTC; cdr3_aa: CASSQATSGGIYEQYF
v_call: TRBV7-2; d_call: .; j_call: TRBJ2-7; clone_size: many; cdr3_nt: TGTGCCAGCAGCTTAAGGTTCTCAGGCTCCTACGAGCAGTACTTC; cdr3_aa: CASSLRFSGSYEQYF
v_call: TRBV12-3/TRBV12-4; d_call: .; j_call: TRBJ2-7; clone_size: many; cdr3_nt: TGTGCCAGCAGTTTAAGGGACGGGACCTACGAGCAGTACTTC; cdr3_aa: CASSLRDGTYEQYF
v_call: TRBV6-6; d_call: .; j_call: TRBJ2-5; clone_size: many; cdr3_nt: TGTGCCAGCAGTCCTCAAGAGACCCAGTACTTC; cdr3_aa: CASSPQETQYF
v_call: TRBV3-1; d_call: TRBD1; j_call: TRBJ2-1; clone_size: many; cdr3_nt: TGTGCCAGCAGCCGACAGGGGGCAGCTTCCAATGAGCAGTTCTTC; cdr3_aa: CASSRQGAASNEQFF
v_call: TRBV20-1; d_call: TRBD2; j_call: TRBJ2-5; clone_size: many; cdr3_nt: TGCAGTGCTAGTGTGCTAGCGGGGGGGCTCGGAGAGACCCAGTACTTC; cdr3_aa: CSASVLAGGLGETQYF
v_call: TRBV3-1; d_call: TRBD2; j_call: TRBJ2-5; clone_size: many; cdr3_nt: TGTGCCAGCAGCCTCACGACTAGCGGGGAAGAGACCCAGTACTTC; cdr3_aa: CASSLTTSGEETQYF
v_call: TRBV11-3; d_call: TRBD1; j_call: TRBJ1-5; clone_size: many; cdr3_nt: TGTGCCAGCACCTCCCAAGACCGGGACAGGGAGAGCAATCAGCCCCAGCATTTT; cdr3_aa: CASTSQDRDRESNQPQHF
v_call: TRBV7-3; d_call: .; j_call: TRBJ2-6; clone_size: many; cdr3_nt: TGTGCCAGCAGCCTATTTGCCGGGACTTCTACCAACGTCCTGACTTTC; cdr3_aa: CASSLFAGTSTNVLTF
v_call: TRBV7-9; d_call: TRBD2; j_call: TRBJ2-3; clone_size: many; cdr3_nt: TGTGCCAGCAGCCCCACCGGAGGTAGCGGGGCAGATACGCAGTATTTT; cdr3_aa: CASSPTGGSGADTQYF
v_call: TRBV20-1; d_call: .; j_call: TRBJ1-1; clone_size: many; cdr3_nt: TGCAGTGCTAGAGATCTCGACCGTGAAGCTTTCTTT; cdr3_aa: CSARDLDREAFF
v_call: TRBV7-2; d_call: .; j_call: TRBJ2-7; clone_size: many; cdr3_nt: TGTGCCAGCAGCTTAGCGGTGACAGCGAACTACGAGCAGTACTTC; cdr3_aa: CASSLAVTANYEQYF
v_call: TRBV10-3; d_call: .; j_call: TRBJ2-4; clone_size: many; cdr3_nt: TGTGCCATCAGTGAGTCGGAGGGCTACGCCAAAAACATTCAGTACTTC; cdr3_aa: CAISESEGYAKNIQYF
v_call: TRBV5-1; d_call: .; j_call: TRBJ2-7; clone_size: many; cdr3_nt: TGCGCCAGCAGCGACGCCTACGAGCAGTACTTC; cdr3_aa: CASSDAYEQYF
v_call: TRBV20-1; d_call: .; j_call: TRBJ2-1; clone_size: .; cdr3_nt: TGCAGTGCTAGATCATGGCGAGGACTAAATTTCAATGAGCAGTTCTTC; cdr3_aa: CSARSWRGLNFNEQFF
v_call: TRBV27; d_call: TRBD1; j_call: TRBJ2-7; clone_size: many; cdr3_nt: TGTGCCAGCAGTAGGGGACAGGGACACTACGAGCAGTACTTC; cdr3_aa: CASSRGQGHYEQYF
v_call: TRBV20-1; d_call: .; j_call: TRBJ1-5; clone_size: many; cdr3_nt: TGCAGTGCTATCGATGGCCGGGAGCCCCAGCATTTT; cdr3_aa: CSAIDGREPQHF
v_call: TRBV20-1; d_call: .; j_call: TRBJ2-5; clone_size: many; cdr3_nt: TGCAGTGCTAGAGATCCGGTATCCGTTGAGACCCAGTACTTC; cdr3_aa: CSARDPVSVETQYF
v_call: TRBV10-2; d_call: .; j_call: TRBJ2-3; clone_size: many; cdr3_nt: TGCGCCAGCAGCTTCGGGGTAATCACAGATACGCAGTATTTT; cdr3_aa: CASSFGVITDTQYF
v_call: TRBV11-2; d_call: .; j_call: TRBJ2-1; clone_size: many; cdr3_nt: TGTGCCAGCAGCTGGAGGGGGCCCTACAATGAGCAGTTCTTC; cdr3_aa: CASSWRGPYNEQFF
v_call: TRBV30; d_call: .; j_call: TRBJ2-3; clone_size: many; cdr3_nt: TGTGCCTGGAGTCTAGCACATACGCAGTATTTT; cdr3_aa: CAWSLAHTQYF
v_call: TRBV7-6; d_call: TRBD1; j_call: TRBJ2-7; clone_size: many; cdr3_nt: TGTGCCAGCAGCTTAGGACAGGGTAATCGTTACGAGCAGTACTTC; cdr3_aa: CASSLGQGNRYEQYF
v_call: TRBV30; d_call: .; j_call: TRBJ2-2; clone_size: many; cdr3_nt: TGTGCCTGGAGCGAGGTCTTCACCGGGGAGCTGTTTTTT; cdr3_aa: CAWSEVFTGELFF
v_call: TRBV19; d_call: TRBD1; j_call: TRBJ2-5; clone_size: many; cdr3_nt: TGTGCCAGTAGTCCCCGGTGGGACAGGGCCCCTATGACCCAGTACTTC; cdr3_aa: CASSPRWDRAPMTQYF
v_call: TRBV9; d_call: .; j_call: TRBJ1-1; clone_size: many; cdr3_nt: TGTGCCAGCAGCGTAAGTACAGGCAGGGGCTCAATGAACACTGAAGCTTTCTTT; cdr3_aa: CASSVSTGRGSMNTEAFF
v_call: TRBV10-2; d_call: .; j_call: TRBJ2-7; clone_size: many; cdr3_nt: TGCGCCAGCAGTGAGTCATGGACAGCTGGCTACGAGCAGTACTTC; cdr3_aa: CASSESWTAGYEQYF
v_call: TRBV15; d_call: .; j_call: TRBJ2-1; clone_size: many; cdr3_nt: TGTGCCACCAGCAGAGTGTCACTAGCCTCCTACAATGAGCAGTTCTTC; cdr3_aa: CATSRVSLASYNEQFF
v_call: TRBV20-1; d_call: .; j_call: TRBJ2-1; clone_size: many; cdr3_nt: TGCAGTGCTAGAGGGGCTAGGGACTCCTACAATGAGCAGTTCTTC; cdr3_aa: CSARGARDSYNEQFF
v_call: TRBV29-1; d_call: .; j_call: TRBJ2-7; clone_size: many; cdr3_nt: TGCAGCGTTGGGGGCTCCTACGAGCAGTACTTC; cdr3_aa: CSVGGSYEQYF
v_call: TRBV5-1; d_call: TRBD1; j_call: TRBJ1-3; clone_size: many; cdr3_nt: TGCGCCAGCAGCTTGGGACAGGGAACTGGAAACACCATATATTTT; cdr3_aa: CASSLGQGTGNTIYF
v_call: TRBV20-1; d_call: TRBD1; j_call: TRBJ2-7; clone_size: many; cdr3_nt: TGCAGTGCTAGAGGGACAGGGGCCCTAGGGGAAGGATACGAGCAGTACTTC; cdr3_aa: CSARGTGALGEGYEQYF